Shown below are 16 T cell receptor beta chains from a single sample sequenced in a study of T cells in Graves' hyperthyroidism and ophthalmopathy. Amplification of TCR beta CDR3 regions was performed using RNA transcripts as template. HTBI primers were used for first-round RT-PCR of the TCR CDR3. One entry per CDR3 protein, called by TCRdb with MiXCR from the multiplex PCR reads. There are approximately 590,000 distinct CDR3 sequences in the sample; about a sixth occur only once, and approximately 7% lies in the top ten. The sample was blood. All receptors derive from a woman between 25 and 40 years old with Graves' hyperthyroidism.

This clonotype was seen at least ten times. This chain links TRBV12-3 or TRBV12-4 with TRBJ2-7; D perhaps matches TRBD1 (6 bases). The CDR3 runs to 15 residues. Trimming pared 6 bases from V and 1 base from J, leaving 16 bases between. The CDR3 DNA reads TGTGCCAGCAGACGGGACGGGACATCTTCCTACGAGCAGTACTTC. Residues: CASRRDGTSSYEQYF.

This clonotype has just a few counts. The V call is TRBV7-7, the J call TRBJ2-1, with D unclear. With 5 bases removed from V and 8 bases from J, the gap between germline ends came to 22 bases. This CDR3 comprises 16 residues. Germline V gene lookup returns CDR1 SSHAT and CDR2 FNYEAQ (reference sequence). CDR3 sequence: CASSPTSHMRSDEQFF. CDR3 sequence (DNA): TGTGCCAGCAGCCCTACGTCGCACATGAGGAGTGATGAGCAGTTCTTC.

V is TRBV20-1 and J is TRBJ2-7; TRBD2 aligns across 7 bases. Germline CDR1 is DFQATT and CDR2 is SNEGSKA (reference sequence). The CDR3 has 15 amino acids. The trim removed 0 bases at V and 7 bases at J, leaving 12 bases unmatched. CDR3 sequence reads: CSARDDGGGPWEQYF. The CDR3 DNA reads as TGCAGTGCTAGAGATGATGGGGGAGGGCCTTGGGAGCAGTACTTC.

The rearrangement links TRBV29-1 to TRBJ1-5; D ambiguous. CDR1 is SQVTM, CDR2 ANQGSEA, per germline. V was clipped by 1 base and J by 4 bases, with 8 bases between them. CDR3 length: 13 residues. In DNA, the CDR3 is TGCAGCGTTGAAGTGGGATGGAATCAGCCCCAGCATTTT. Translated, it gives CSVEVGWNQPQHF. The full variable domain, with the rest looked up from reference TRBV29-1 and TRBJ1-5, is SAVISQKPSRDICQRGTSLTIQCQVDSQVTMMFWYRQQPGQSLTLIATANQGSEATYESGFVIDKFPISRPNLTFSTLTVSNMSPEDSSIYLCSVEVGWNQPQHFGDGTRLSIL.

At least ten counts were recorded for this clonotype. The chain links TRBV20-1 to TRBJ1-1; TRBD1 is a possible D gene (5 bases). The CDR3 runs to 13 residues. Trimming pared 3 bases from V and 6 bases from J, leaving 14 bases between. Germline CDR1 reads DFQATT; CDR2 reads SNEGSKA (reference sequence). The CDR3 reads CSASAGWVPEAFF. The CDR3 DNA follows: TGCAGTGCTAGCGCAGGGTGGGTCCCTGAAGCTTTCTTT.

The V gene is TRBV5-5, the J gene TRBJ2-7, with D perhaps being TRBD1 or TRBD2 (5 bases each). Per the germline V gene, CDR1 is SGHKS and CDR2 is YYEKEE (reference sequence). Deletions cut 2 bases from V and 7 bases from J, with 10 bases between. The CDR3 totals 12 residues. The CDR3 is CASSFVGVEQYF. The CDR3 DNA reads TGTGCCAGCAGCTTCGTGGGGGTTGAGCAGTACTTC. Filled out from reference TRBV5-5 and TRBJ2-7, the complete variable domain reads DAGVTQSPTHLIKTRGQQVTLRCSPISGHKSVSWYQQVLGQGPQFIFQYYEKEERGRGNFPDRFSARQFPNYSSELNVNALLLGDSALYLCASSFVGVEQYFGPGTRLTVT.

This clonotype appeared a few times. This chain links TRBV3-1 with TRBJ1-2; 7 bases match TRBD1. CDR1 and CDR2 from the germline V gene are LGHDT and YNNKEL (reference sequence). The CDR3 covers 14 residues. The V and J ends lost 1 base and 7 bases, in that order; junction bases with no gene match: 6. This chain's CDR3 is CASSQAPQGSGYTF. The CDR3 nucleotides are TGTGCCAGCAGCCAAGCACCACAGGGGTCTGGCTACACCTTC.

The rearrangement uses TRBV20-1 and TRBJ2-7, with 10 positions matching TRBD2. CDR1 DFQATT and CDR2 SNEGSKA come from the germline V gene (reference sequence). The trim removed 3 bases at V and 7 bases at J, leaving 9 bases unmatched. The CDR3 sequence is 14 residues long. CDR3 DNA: TGCAGTGCTAGGGGAAGCGGGAGGGCCCGTGAGCAGTACTTC. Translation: CSARGSGRAREQYF.

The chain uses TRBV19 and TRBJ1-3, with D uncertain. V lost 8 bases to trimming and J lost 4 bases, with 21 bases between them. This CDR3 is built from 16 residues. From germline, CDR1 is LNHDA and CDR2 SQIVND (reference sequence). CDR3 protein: CASVLRESFVGNTIYF. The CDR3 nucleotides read TGTGCCAGTGTCCTGCGGGAATCTTTCGTCGGAAACACCATATATTTT.

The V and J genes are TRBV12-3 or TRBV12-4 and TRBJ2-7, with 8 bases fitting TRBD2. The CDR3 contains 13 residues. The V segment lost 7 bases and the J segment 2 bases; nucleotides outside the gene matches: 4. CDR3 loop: CASKAGATYEQYF. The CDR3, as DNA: TGTGCCAGCAAAGCGGGAGCGACCTACGAGCAGTACTTC.

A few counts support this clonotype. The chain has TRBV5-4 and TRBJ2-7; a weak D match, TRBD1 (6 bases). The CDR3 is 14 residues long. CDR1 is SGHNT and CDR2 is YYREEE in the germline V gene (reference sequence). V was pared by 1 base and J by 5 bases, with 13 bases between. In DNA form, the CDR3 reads TGTGCCAGCAGCTTGAGGGACATACCCCACGAGCAGTACTTC. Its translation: CASSLRDIPHEQYF.

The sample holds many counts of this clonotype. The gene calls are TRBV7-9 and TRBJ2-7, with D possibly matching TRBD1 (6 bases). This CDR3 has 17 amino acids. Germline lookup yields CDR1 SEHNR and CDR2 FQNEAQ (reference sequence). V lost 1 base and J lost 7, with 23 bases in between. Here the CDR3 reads CASSLGVLGTFRGEQYF. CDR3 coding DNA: TGTGCCAGCAGCTTAGGAGTCTTGGGGACATTCCGAGGAGAGCAGTACTTC.

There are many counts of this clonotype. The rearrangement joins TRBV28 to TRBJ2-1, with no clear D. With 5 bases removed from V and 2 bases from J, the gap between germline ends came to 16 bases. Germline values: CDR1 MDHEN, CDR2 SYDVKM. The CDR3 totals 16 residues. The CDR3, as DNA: TGTGCCAGCAGTCTTAATTCCGCGGTCACCTACAATGAGCAGTTCTTC. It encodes CASSLNSAVTYNEQFF.

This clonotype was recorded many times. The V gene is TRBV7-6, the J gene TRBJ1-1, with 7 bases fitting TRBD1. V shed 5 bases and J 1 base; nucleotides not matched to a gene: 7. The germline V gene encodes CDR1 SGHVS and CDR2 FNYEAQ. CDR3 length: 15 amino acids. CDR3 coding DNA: TGTGCCAGCAGCCCCAAGGGGGCGCGGAACACTGAAGCTTTCTTT. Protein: CASSPKGARNTEAFF.

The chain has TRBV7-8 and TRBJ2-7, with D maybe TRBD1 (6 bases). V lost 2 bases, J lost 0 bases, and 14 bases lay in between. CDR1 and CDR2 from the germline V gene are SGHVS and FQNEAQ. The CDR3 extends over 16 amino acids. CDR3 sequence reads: CASSLRGRGGSYEQYF. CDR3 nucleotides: TGTGCCAGCAGCTTACGAGGCAGAGGGGGCTCCTACGAGCAGTACTTC.

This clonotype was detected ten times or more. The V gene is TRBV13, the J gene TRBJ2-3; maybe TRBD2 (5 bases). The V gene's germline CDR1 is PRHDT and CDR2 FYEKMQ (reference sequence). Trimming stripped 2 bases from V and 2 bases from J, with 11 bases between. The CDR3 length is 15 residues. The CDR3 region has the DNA TGTGCCAGCAGCTTACATCGGGGATCCACAGATACGCAGTATTTT. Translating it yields CASSLHRGSTDTQYF.